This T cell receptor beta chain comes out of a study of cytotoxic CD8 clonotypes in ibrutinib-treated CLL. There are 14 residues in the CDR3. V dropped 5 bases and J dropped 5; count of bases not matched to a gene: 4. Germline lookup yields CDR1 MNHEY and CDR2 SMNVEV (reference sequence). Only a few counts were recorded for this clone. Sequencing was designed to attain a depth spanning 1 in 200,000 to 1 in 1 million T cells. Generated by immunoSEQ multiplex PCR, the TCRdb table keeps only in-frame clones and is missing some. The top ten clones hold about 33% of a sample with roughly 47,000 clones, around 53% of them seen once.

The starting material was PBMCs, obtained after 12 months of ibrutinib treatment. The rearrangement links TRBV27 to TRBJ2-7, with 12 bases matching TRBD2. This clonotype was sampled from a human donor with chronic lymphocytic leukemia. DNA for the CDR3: TGTGCCAGCAGTCCTTGGACTAGCGGGAACGAGCAGTACTTC. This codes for CASSPWTSGNEQYF.